Listed here are 29 T cell receptor beta chains from one sample, sequenced in a study of CD8 T cells in Susac syndrome. RNA amounts of about 0.5 to 1 ug underwent reverse transcription with random hexamers. TCRdb reprocessed the immunoSEQ multiplex PCR reads with MiXCR, giving one entry per CDR3 protein. The sample lists around 170,000 distinct CDR3 sequences, approximately 95% seen once, with around 0.16% in the top ten. The material sequenced was CD8+ T cells from PBMCs. These receptors came from a human donor with Susac syndrome.

The gene calls are TRBV4-1 and TRBJ2-7; 9 bases line up with TRBD1. Germline V gene sequence: CDR1 MGHRA, CDR2 YSYEKL. V shed 0 bases, J shed 5 bases, and the junction held 2 bases outside the gene matches. The CDR3 has 14 residues. The CDR3 region is CASSQDTGGDEQYF. CDR3 DNA: TGCGCCAGCAGCCAAGACACAGGGGGCGACGAGCAGTACTTC.

The V and J genes are TRBV7-9 and TRBJ2-1; D is perhaps TRBD1 (6 bases). CDR1 and CDR2 (germline): SEHNR, FQNEAQ (reference sequence). V shed 8 bases and J shed 0 bases, with 11 bases lying between them. The CDR3 extends over 14 amino acids. The CDR3 loop is CASPGEYSYNEQFF. In nucleotides, the CDR3 is TGTGCCAGCCCAGGGGAATACTCCTACAATGAGCAGTTCTTC.

The V and J genes are TRBV9 and TRBJ2-2; D is uncertain. CDR1 and CDR2 from the germline V gene are SGDLS and YYNGEE. CDR3 length: 14 amino acids. V was trimmed by 1 base and J by 5 bases, leaving 9 bases between them. CDR3 amino acids: CASSVPDGTGELFF. CDR3 nucleotide sequence: TGTGCCAGCAGCGTACCCGACGGAACCGGGGAGCTGTTTTTT.

The gene calls are TRBV3-1 and TRBJ2-2; D unresolved. V lost 5 bases and J 5 bases, leaving 15 bases between the germline ends. Germline V gene data show CDR1 as LGHDT and CDR2 as YNNKEL (reference sequence). The CDR3 has 15 residues. This chain's CDR3 is CASSEVRPRTGELFF. CDR3 in DNA: TGTGCCAGCAGCGAGGTTCGACCTCGGACCGGGGAGCTGTTTTTT.

V is TRBV7-9 and J is TRBJ1-2, with unresolved D. V was trimmed by 7 bases and J by 0 bases, leaving 9 bases between them. Germline assignment: CDR1 SEHNR and CDR2 FQNEAQ (reference sequence). CDR3 length equals 13 residues. In nucleotides, the CDR3 is TGTGCCAGCACCAATGCGGCTAACTATGGCTACACCTTC. Its protein is CASTNAANYGYTF. Supplemented by reference TRBV7-9 and TRBJ1-2, the full variable domain reads DTGVSQNPRHKITKRGQNVTFRCDPISEHNRLYWYRQTLGQGPEFLTYFQNEAQLEKSRLLSDRFSAERPKGSFSTLEIQRTEQGDSAMYLCASTNAANYGYTFGSGTRLTVV.

The chain combines TRBV6-6 with TRBJ2-7, with 9 bases lining up with TRBD1. The V segment lost 2 bases and the J segment 7 bases; nucleotides outside the gene matches: 9. This CDR3 comprises 15 residues. Germline CDR1 is MNHNY and CDR2 is SVGAGI (reference sequence). The CDR3 here is CASSYPGQGGGEQYF. The CDR3 bases are TGTGCCAGCAGTTACCCGGGACAGGGAGGAGGGGAGCAGTACTTC.

The chain carries TRBV27 and TRBJ2-7; tentative D call: TRBD2 (6 bases). Per germline, CDR1 MNHEY and CDR2 SMNVEV (reference sequence). The V end lost 5 bases, the J end lost 3 bases, and 14 bases lay between the germline ends. The CDR3 sequence is 14 residues long. The DNA for the CDR3 is TGTGCCAGCAGTCCAGAGGCGGGGAACTACGAGCAGTACTTC. It is translated as CASSPEAGNYEQYF.

The chain employs TRBV20-1 and TRBJ2-3; 7 bases line up with TRBD1. V lost 6 bases, J lost 6 bases, and 27 bases stayed unmatched. This CDR3 is built from 19 residues. Germline lookup yields CDR1 DFQATT and CDR2 SNEGSKA (reference sequence). CDR3 region: CSATPSGQITYSAGDTQYF. The CDR3 nucleotides are TGCAGTGCCACCCCGTCGGGACAGATAACTTACTCGGCAGGGGATACGCAGTATTTT.

V gene TRBV27 combines with J gene TRBJ1-5, with 10 nucleotides matching TRBD1. There are 16 residues in the CDR3. Trimming took 5 bases from V and 5 from J; bases not matched to a gene: 9. Germline V lookup: CDR1 MNHEY, CDR2 SMNVEV (reference sequence). The CDR3 nucleotides read TGTGCCAGCAGTAACATATACGGGACAGGGGATCAGCCCCAGCATTTT. Protein product: CASSNIYGTGDQPQHF.

This sequence joins TRBV27 and TRBJ2-1; 8 nucleotides match TRBD2. The V segment lost 10 bases and the J segment 2 bases; nucleotides outside the gene matches: 19. Germline V lookup: CDR1 MNHEY, CDR2 SMNVEV (reference sequence). This CDR3 is built from 18 residues. CDR3 bases: TGTGCCACTTCAAACTCCCGGCAAGCGGGAGAACCCTACAATGAGCAGTTCTTC. Translation: CATSNSRQAGEPYNEQFF.

The chain recombines TRBV19 with TRBJ1-5; TRBD1 agrees at 7 bases. The length of the CDR3 is 17 residues. Germline CDR1 is LNHDA and CDR2 is SQIVND (reference sequence). The V and J ends lost 4 bases and 2 bases, in that order; junction bases with no gene match: 11. In nucleotides, the CDR3 is TGTGCCAGTAGTACTTACACAGGGGAAGGGCGCAATCAGCCCCAGCATTTT. This gives the protein CASSTYTGEGRNQPQHF.

The chain carries TRBV9 and TRBJ2-7; 9 positions match TRBD2. The CDR3 has 15 amino acids. Trimming removed 2 bases from V and 7 bases from J; junction bases left unmatched: 10. Germline V CDR1 and CDR2: SGDLS, YYNGEE. The CDR3 region is CASSVSAGGPSEQYF. Here the CDR3 DNA reads TGTGCCAGCAGCGTTTCGGCGGGGGGGCCAAGTGAGCAGTACTTC.

The chain links TRBV15 to TRBJ2-7; TRBD1 matches at 7 bases. The CDR3 runs to 16 residues. CDR1 and CDR2 from the germline V gene are LNHNV and YYDKDF (reference sequence). J was trimmed by 2 bases and V by 4 bases; bases with no gene match: 11. CDR3 sequence: CATSNRGSLRPYEQYF. The CDR3 bases are TGTGCCACCAGCAACAGGGGCAGCCTAAGACCCTACGAGCAGTACTTC.

This chain connects TRBV28 to TRBJ1-5; perhaps TRBD1 as D (5 bases). Germline V CDR1 and CDR2: MDHEN, SYDVKM. V gave up 5 bases and J gave up 4 bases, with 12 bases separating them. CDR3 length: 14 amino acids. For the CDR3, the DNA is TGTGCCAGCAGTCCCAGGGTTGGGAATCAGCCCCAGCATTTT. Translation: CASSPRVGNQPQHF.

The chain uses TRBV4-1 and TRBJ2-5, with 7 bases matching TRBD2. The CDR3 spans 14 residues. The J segment lost 6 bases and the V segment lost 0 bases, leaving 4 bases of the junction unmatched. Germline CDR1 and CDR2: MGHRA and YSYEKL. The DNA for the CDR3 is TGCGCCAGCAGCCAAGATCTCGGGGGGAAGACCCAGTACTTC. Its protein product is CASSQDLGGKTQYF.

The chain is built from TRBV20-1 and TRBJ2-7; D not resolved. V dropped 6 bases and J dropped 4 bases, with 10 bases sitting between them. The germline CDR1 and CDR2 sequences are DFQATT and SNEGSKA (reference sequence). The CDR3 loop spans 11 amino acids. The CDR3, as DNA: TGCAGTGCCAAACTGAGTTACGAGCAGTACTTC. Residues: CSAKLSYEQYF.

V and J are TRBV13 and TRBJ1-1, with D uncertain. This CDR3 has 12 amino acids. The germline CDR1 and CDR2 sequences are PRHDT and FYEKMQ (reference sequence). Trimming removed 0 bases from V and 8 bases from J, with 7 bases in between. In nucleotides, the CDR3 is TGTGCCAGCAGCTTAGGACGTAGCGAAGCTTTCTTT. Protein sequence: CASSLGRSEAFF.

The V call is TRBV19, the J call TRBJ1-1; TRBD1 is a possible D gene (6 bases). Germline V gene data show CDR1 as LNHDA and CDR2 as SQIVND (reference sequence). The CDR3 extends over 12 amino acids. Trimming took off 10 bases at V and 1 base at J, with 10 bases between the two ends. CDR3 nucleotide sequence: TGTGCCACCTCGACAGGGAACACTGAAGCTTTCTTT. Translated, it gives CATSTGNTEAFF.

V gene TRBV6-5 combines with J gene TRBJ1-1; no clear D. CDR1 MNHEY and CDR2 SVGAGI come from the germline V gene. V was shortened by 0 bases and J by 0 bases, with 8 bases between the two germline ends. The CDR3 is 15 amino acids. The CDR3 region has the DNA TGTGCCAGCAGTTACTCGGAGACACTGAACACTGAAGCTTTCTTT. Translated: CASSYSETLNTEAFF.

J is TRBJ2-3 and V is TRBV2; 7 positions agree with TRBD2. CDR1 is SNHLY and CDR2 is FYNNEI in the germline V gene. The CDR3 extends over 14 amino acids. V was pared by 6 bases and J by 1 base, with 4 bases of the junction left unmatched. CDR3 nucleotides: TGTGCCAGCAGGCCCCGGGGGGGCACAGATACGCAGTATTTT. This gives the protein CASRPRGGTDTQYF. Full variable domain (rest looked up from reference TRBV2 and TRBJ2-3): EPEVTQTPSHQVTQMGQEVILRCVPISNHLYFYWYRQILGQKVEFLVSFYNNEISEKSEIFDDQFSVERPDGSNFTLKIRSTKLEDSAMYFCASRPRGGTDTQYFGPGTRLTVL.

The chain uses TRBV21-1 and TRBJ1-2; TRBD1, the table's D call, lacks a check against the DNA. TRBV21-1 is noted as a pseudogene. The CDR3 loop spans 13 amino acids. In DNA, the CDR3 is TGTGCCACCCCCTTGAGGGGAGACTATGGCTACACCTTC. Its translation: CATPLRGDYGYTF.

This clonotype came up once. The CDR3: CATSDLGGPQETQYF. CDR3 coding DNA: TGTGCCACCAGTGATTTGGGGGGTCCCCAAGAGACCCAGTACTTC. V gene TRBV24-1 combines with J gene TRBJ2-5, with D perhaps TRBD1 or TRBD2 (5 bases each). Trimming left V 0 bases short and J 1 base short, with 8 bases between. The CDR3 loop spans 15 amino acids. Germline CDR1 and CDR2: KGHDR and SFDVKD.

This sequence joins TRBV28 and TRBJ2-7; perhaps TRBD2 as D (6 bases). The CDR3 runs to 17 residues. V gave up 4 bases and J gave up 3 bases, with 22 bases separating them. Looked up from germline, CDR1 is MDHEN and CDR2 is SYDVKM. DNA for the CDR3: TGTGCCAGCAGTTCTCTAGCGACCTTAGACTCAAACTACGAGCAGTACTTC. Protein: CASSSLATLDSNYEQYF.

The chain has TRBV12-3 or TRBV12-4 and TRBJ1-2; D is uncertain. The CDR3 has 14 residues. The V end was cut by 3 bases, the J end by 6 bases, with 14 bases between. The CDR3 loop is CASSFGGKVDGYTF. The CDR3 DNA sequence: TGTGCCAGCAGTTTTGGAGGGAAGGTCGATGGCTACACCTTC.

The chain recombines TRBV4-1 with TRBJ1-1, with TRBD1 identical over 8 bases. Germline loops: CDR1 MGHRA, CDR2 YSYEKL. The CDR3 has 15 residues. V dropped 3 bases and J dropped 3; count of bases not matched to a gene: 6. CDR3 region: CASSHHGQGDTEAFF. CDR3 coding DNA: TGCGCCAGCAGCCATCACGGACAGGGTGACACTGAAGCTTTCTTT.

Only a few counts were recorded for this clonotype. The V gene is TRBV12-3 or TRBV12-4, the J gene TRBJ2-7; D is unresolved. The CDR3 is made up of 13 amino acids. Deletions cut 1 base from V and 3 bases from J, with 7 bases between. The CDR3 DNA is TGTGCCAGCAGTTTAGGGCAGATCTACGAGCAGTACTTC. The encoded protein is CASSLGQIYEQYF.

The V call is TRBV12-3 or TRBV12-4, the J call TRBJ2-7, with TRBD2 as a possible D gene (5 bases). V shed 5 bases and J shed 4 bases, with 18 bases lying between them. CDR3 length: 15 residues. CDR3 in DNA: TGTGCCAGCAGTGCCACTAGGGTGGGCTCGTACGAGCAGTACTTC. This sequence encodes CASSATRVGSYEQYF.

The V call is TRBV11-2, the J call TRBJ2-4; 10 positions agree with TRBD2. This CDR3 is 16 amino acids long. The germline gives CDR1 SGHAT, CDR2 FQNNGV. J gave up 0 bases and V 4 bases, and 3 bases lay outside the gene matches. In DNA, the CDR3 is TGTGCCAGCAGCTCCGGACTAGCGGTAGCCAAAAACATTCAGTACTTC. Its protein is CASSSGLAVAKNIQYF.

The V call is TRBV12-3 or TRBV12-4, the J call TRBJ2-7, with 10 bases aligning to TRBD1. The J segment lost 2 bases and the V segment lost 6 bases, leaving 7 bases of the junction unmatched. The CDR3 is made up of 15 amino acids. The CDR3 sequence is CASSQTGGSPYEQYF. CDR3 in DNA: TGTGCCAGCAGCCAGACAGGGGGCTCCCCCTACGAGCAGTACTTC.